The next 27 T cell receptor beta chains were all read from a single sample in a study of shared clonotypes between healthy human individuals. Some clones are missing from TCRdb's copy, which holds only in-frame ones; the method was immunoSEQ multiplex PCR. The table lists 2 million to 2.5 million clones, approximately 94% of them singletons. The sequencing sample was made of naive CD4+ T cells sorted from blood. Subset denoted: CD45RA+ positively selected. All receptors come from a man younger than 35 in good health.

The chain recombines TRBV5-1 with TRBJ2-7; either TRBD1 or TRBD2 may fit D (5 bases each). The CDR3 extends over 14 amino acids. Trimming removed 4 bases at V and 4 bases at J, with 15 bases between. Germline CDR1 and CDR2: SGHRS and YFSETQ. The CDR3 region is CASSVGGGEYEQYF. DNA of the CDR3: TGCGCCAGCAGCGTTGGTGGGGGAGAGTACGAGCAGTACTTC.

The chain carries TRBV15 and TRBJ2-7, with D hard to call. V was cut by 1 base and J by 7 bases, with 14 bases left in between. The CDR3 runs to 14 residues. Germline V gene sequence: CDR1 LNHNV, CDR2 YYDKDF (reference sequence). This CDR3 reads CATSRGWASGEQYF. CDR3 sequence (DNA): TGTGCCACCAGCAGAGGTTGGGCCAGTGGGGAGCAGTACTTC.

The chain's CDR3 is CASSPTGTVPFEQYF. The CDR3 nucleotides are TGTGCCAGCAGCCCCACCGGGACAGTCCCCTTCGAGCAGTACTTC. The chain has TRBV7-3 and TRBJ2-7; 7 bases are shared with TRBD1. Germline assignment: CDR1 SGHTA and CDR2 FQGTGA. This CDR3 region has 15 residues. The ends lost 5 bases at V and 6 bases at J; junction bases unmatched: 13.

The V and J genes are TRBV19 and TRBJ1-2, with a tentative D call TRBD1 (6 bases). CDR3 size: 16 residues. Deletions cut 7 bases from V and 5 bases from J, with 23 bases between. Germline CDR1 reads LNHDA; CDR2 reads SQIVND (reference sequence). CDR3 in DNA: TGTGCCAGTACCCCTTTGCGGGCCACCAGGGGTTATGGCTACACCTTC. It translates to CASTPLRATRGYGYTF.

The chain combines TRBV21-1 with TRBJ1-5. TRBV21-1 is assigned pseudogene status. The length of the CDR3 is 14 residues. CDR3: CARFNRGSNQPQHF. As DNA, the CDR3 is TGTGCCAGGTTTAATCGGGGAAGCAATCAGCCCCAGCATTTT.

The genes are TRBV7-6 and TRBJ2-5; 9 nucleotides match TRBD2. V was pared by 0 bases and J by 5 bases, with 10 bases of the junction left unmatched. Germline CDR1 is SGHVS and CDR2 is FNYEAQ. The CDR3 runs 17 residues. The CDR3 loop is CASSLAQLAGGPETQYF. In nucleotides, the CDR3 is TGTGCCAGCAGCTTAGCGCAATTGGCGGGAGGGCCTGAGACCCAGTACTTC.

Of note for this clone: Other DNA sequences in the same sample also yield this CDR3. The chain combines TRBV18 with TRBJ2-5; D is unclear. The germline V gene encodes CDR1 KGHSH and CDR2 LQKENI. The V end lost 6 bases, the J end lost 1 base, and 3 bases lay between the germline ends. The CDR3 consists of 11 residues. The CDR3 nucleotides read TGTGCCAGCTCGAGCCAAGAGACCCAGTACTTC. It translates to CASSSQETQYF.

The CDR3 DNA reads TGCGCCAGCAGCCATGTACAGAACACCGGGGAGCTGTTTTTT. Translating gives CASSHVQNTGELFF. The rearrangement uses TRBV4-3 and TRBJ2-2, with D hard to call. Germline V gene sequence: CDR1 LGHNA, CDR2 YSLEER. The V and J ends lost 3 bases and 1 base respectively, with 6 bases between them. The CDR3 is made up of 14 amino acids.

The CDR3 DNA reads TGTGCCAGCAGCCCCACGGGACAGGGGGGCAATCAGCCCCAGCATTTT. Its translation: CASSPTGQGGNQPQHF. The chain carries TRBV25-1 and TRBJ1-5; 11 nucleotides line up with TRBD1. Losses at the gene ends were 6 bases for V and 2 bases for J; bases not matched to a gene: 6. Germline-derived CDR1 and CDR2 are MGHDK and SYGVNS. The CDR3 is 16 amino acids.

The CDR3, as DNA: TGTGCCAGCAGTTACTTTTCAGGGGGGGCCAACGTCCTGACTTTC. Translating it yields CASSYFSGGANVLTF. The chain links TRBV6-5 to TRBJ2-6; the D gene is possibly TRBD1 (5 bases). The CDR3 totals 15 residues. V shed 1 base and J shed 4 bases, with 8 bases lying between them. Per germline, CDR1 MNHEY and CDR2 SVGAGI.

V usage is TRBV5-1 and J usage is TRBJ1-2; 7 bases match TRBD1. Germline CDR1 SGHRS, CDR2 YFSETQ. V was pared by 5 bases and J by 4 bases, with 14 bases of the junction left unmatched. The CDR3 runs 16 residues. DNA of the CDR3: TGCGCCAGCAGGTTCGTAGGAGGGGGCTACAGCTATGGCTACACCTTC. It is translated as CASRFVGGGYSYGYTF. Full variable domain (outside the CDR3, taken from reference TRBV5-1 and TRBJ1-2): KAGVTQTPRYLIKTRGQQVTLSCSPISGHRSVSWYQQTPGQGLQFLFEYFSETQRNKGNFPGRFSGRQFSNSRSEMNVSTLELGDSALYLCASRFVGGGYSYGYTFGSGTRLTVV.

The rearrangement links TRBV6-5 to TRBJ2-7; D gene unclear. Trimming stripped 2 bases from V and 6 bases from J, with 17 bases between. CDR3 length: 15 amino acids. Germline V CDR1 and CDR2: MNHEY, SVGAGI. CDR3 sequence (DNA): TGTGCCAGCAGTTACGTCGTGGGGTTTAGTGGCGAGCAGTACTTC. This sequence encodes CASSYVVGFSGEQYF.

As regards this clone: Other DNA sequences within the sample encode an identical CDR3. This chain joins TRBV18 and TRBJ2-5; D is unresolved. Looked up from germline, CDR1 is KGHSH and CDR2 is LQKENI. The CDR3 loop spans 14 amino acids. V lost 2 bases to trimming and J lost 2 bases, with 9 bases between them. As DNA, the CDR3 is TGTGCCAGCTCACCATCAGCAGGACAAGAGACCCAGTACTTC. Translating gives CASSPSAGQETQYF.

As concerns this clone: This same CDR3 is encoded by further DNA sequences in the sample. The V gene is TRBV9, the J gene TRBJ2-3; TRBD2 matches 7 bases. There are 15 residues in the CDR3. The junction had 4 bases not matched to a gene; V was cut back by 2 bases and J by 1 base. Germline V gene lookup returns CDR1 SGDLS and CDR2 YYNGEE. The CDR3 loop is CASSVGGGGTDTQYF. The CDR3 DNA is TGTGCCAGCAGCGTGGGCGGGGGAGGCACAGATACGCAGTATTTT.

CDR3 coding DNA: TGCGCCAGCAGCTTTGGGACCTGGAACACTGAAGCTTTCTTT. It codes for CASSFGTWNTEAFF. The J gene is TRBJ1-1, the V gene TRBV5-1; D is perhaps TRBD1 (5 bases). CDR1 is SGHRS and CDR2 is YFSETQ in the germline V gene. This CDR3 is built from 14 residues. V was cut by 2 bases and J by 1 base, with 9 bases left in between.

This clone was picked up one time. The rearrangement links TRBV5-1 to TRBJ1-4; no definite D call. This CDR3 contains 16 residues. Trimming pared 0 bases from V and 0 bases from J, leaving 9 bases between. Germline V CDR1 and CDR2: SGHRS, YFSETQ. CDR3 DNA: TGCGCCAGCAGCTTGGTACTTACGGCAACTAATGAAAAACTGTTTTTT. Protein sequence: CASSLVLTATNEKLFF.

The chain uses TRBV6-5 and TRBJ2-4, with unresolved D. This CDR3 is 15 amino acids long. Trimming took off 6 bases at V and 0 bases at J, with 12 bases between the two ends. In germline, CDR1 is MNHEY, CDR2 SVGAGI. CDR3 coding DNA: TGTGCCAGCAGCCCGGACCTACTAGCCAAAAACATTCAGTACTTC. Protein product: CASSPDLLAKNIQYF.

V and J are TRBV6-5 and TRBJ2-7; D is tentatively TRBD1 or TRBD2 (6 bases each). Looked up from germline, CDR1 is MNHEY and CDR2 is SVGAGI. V was cut by 8 bases and J by 4 bases, with 18 bases left in between. This CDR3 region has 14 residues. CDR3 in amino acids: CASALRGGHYEQYF. The DNA of the CDR3 is TGTGCCAGCGCCCTCAGGGGAGGTCATTACGAGCAGTACTTC.

In nucleotides, the CDR3 is TGCGCCAGCAGCTTAATGTTAGGGCAGGGGGCCCACGAGCAGTACTTC. This gives the protein CASSLMLGQGAHEQYF. V is TRBV5-1 and J is TRBJ2-7, with 8 bases aligning to TRBD1. The length of the CDR3 is 16 residues. Germline V gives CDR1 SGHRS, CDR2 YFSETQ. J was trimmed by 5 bases and V by 2 bases; bases with no gene match: 12.

This sequence joins TRBV5-1 and TRBJ2-7, with 8 bases aligning to TRBD2. The CDR3 extends over 15 amino acids. Germline V lookup: CDR1 SGHRS, CDR2 YFSETQ. J was trimmed by 2 bases and V by 4 bases; bases with no gene match: 8. Here the CDR3 DNA reads TGCGCCAGCAGCCCACCGTCCGGGGGGGCCTACGAGCAGTACTTC. Encoded protein: CASSPPSGGAYEQYF.

The genes are TRBV19 and TRBJ2-7; 8 bases are a match to TRBD1. Germline CDR1 reads LNHDA; CDR2 reads SQIVND (reference sequence). V lost 8 bases and J lost 2; bases outside the gene matches: 11. CDR3 length equals 15 residues. CDR3 residues: CASAPGGANPYEQYF. The CDR3 region has the DNA TGTGCCAGTGCACCAGGGGGCGCAAATCCCTACGAGCAGTACTTC.

This clone was picked up one time. The chain combines TRBV7-9 with TRBJ2-1; weak D call: TRBD1 (5 bases). The germline V and J ends were trimmed by 0 bases and 5 bases, with 11 bases remaining between them. The CDR3 sequence is 15 residues long. Germline-derived CDR1 and CDR2 are SEHNR and FQNEAQ (reference sequence). CDR3 DNA sequence: TGTGCCAGCAGCTTAGCGGACAAGGGGAACAATGAGCAGTTCTTC. Amino acid sequence: CASSLADKGNNEQFF.

The chain has TRBV10-3 and TRBJ1-2; no firm D call. Germline V gene sequence: CDR1 ENHRY, CDR2 SYGVKD. The CDR3 has 13 residues. V was pared by 2 bases and J by 4 bases, with 8 bases between. The DNA of the CDR3 is TGTGCCATCAGTGAGAACAGACCCTATGGCTACACCTTC. Translation: CAISENRPYGYTF.

The chain uses TRBV12-5 and TRBJ2-1, with 9 bases lining up with TRBD2. Germline-derived CDR1 and CDR2 are LGHNT and FRNRAP. There are 17 residues in the CDR3. J was trimmed by 3 bases and V by 0 bases; bases with no gene match: 6. The CDR3 nucleotides read TGTGCTAGTGGTTTGGTCCTGGGACTAGCAGTCTACAATGAGCAGTTCTTC. Its protein product is CASGLVLGLAVYNEQFF.

The chain uses TRBV5-5 and TRBJ1-2, with D possibly matching TRBD1 (5 bases). Germline values: CDR1 SGHKS, CDR2 YYEKEE (reference sequence). The CDR3 consists of 15 residues. With 6 bases removed from V and 1 base from J, the gap between germline ends came to 16 bases. CDR3 in DNA: TGTGCCAGCACCCTACAACCAGGGTATAACTATGGCTACACCTTC. It translates to CASTLQPGYNYGYTF.

The V gene is TRBV18, the J gene TRBJ2-1, with 8 bases aligning to TRBD2. In germline, CDR1 is KGHSH, CDR2 LQKENI. The V and J ends lost 3 bases and 8 bases, in that order; junction bases with no gene match: 9. The CDR3 consists of 15 residues. The CDR3 protein is CASSPKGLALYEQFF. CDR3 in DNA: TGTGCCAGCTCACCTAAAGGACTAGCTCTCTATGAGCAGTTCTTC.

The rearrangement uses TRBV5-1 and TRBJ2-7; the D call may be TRBD1 or TRBD2 (5 bases each). V was cut by 4 bases and J by 4 bases, with 15 bases left in between. Germline values: CDR1 SGHRS, CDR2 YFSETQ. The CDR3 extends over 14 amino acids. The chain's CDR3 is CASSAGTPSYEQYF. The DNA of the CDR3 is TGCGCCAGCAGCGCCGGGACCCCCTCGTACGAGCAGTACTTC.